The 3 T cell receptor beta chains given below trace back to one sample, sequenced in a study of T-cell reconstitution after alpha-beta-depleted transplantation in children. The authors prepared the TCRbeta library with unique molecular identifiers. TCRdb used MiXCR to reprocess the PCR reads, holding one entry per CDR3 protein. The sample gives around 960,000 distinct CDR3 sequences, about 29% of which show up once; around 30% is in the top ten. The specimen comprised PBMCs, mostly from graft donor cells, sampled 360 days after TCRalphabeta/CD19-depleted stem cell transplant. The receptors come from a boy under two years old who had a stem cell transplant for SCID, so the T cells may come from the graft donor.

This clonotype occurred many times. The chain couples TRBV9 to TRBJ2-1, with D maybe TRBD2 (6 bases). The CDR3 is 14 amino acids. Germline V gene data show CDR1 as SGDLS and CDR2 as YYNGEE. The germline V and J ends were trimmed by 3 bases and 10 bases, with 17 bases remaining between them. The CDR3 nucleotides read TGTGCCAGCAGCGAACCGGGGGATGTAAGCGAGCAGTTCTTC. It specifies CASSEPGDVSEQFF.

The rearrangement links TRBV9 to TRBJ1-1; possibly TRBD1 for D (6 bases). V was cut by 4 bases and J by 1 base, with 17 bases left in between. Per the germline V gene, CDR1 is SGDLS and CDR2 is YYNGEE. This CDR3 region has 16 residues. The CDR3 region is CASSPQPQGRNTEAFF. CDR3 nucleotides: TGTGCCAGCAGCCCCCAACCACAGGGAAGGAACACTGAAGCTTTCTTT.

This clonotype was detected only a few times. The DNA for the CDR3 is TGTGCCAGCAGGCAAAGTAACACCGGGGAGCTGTTTTTT. Its protein is CASRQSNTGELFF. The V call is TRBV9, the J call TRBJ2-2; D is ambiguous. Trimming shortened V by 5 bases and J by 2 bases, and 7 bases separated the two germline ends. The CDR3 consists of 13 residues. Germline V CDR1 and CDR2: SGDLS, YYNGEE.